This passage covers 4 T cell receptor beta chains from one sample sequenced in a study of blood T cells in healthy people across ages (dated by TCRdb to about 2015). Library method: 5' RACE. Reads for this sample came from an Illumina HiSeq 2500. A second PCR of about 6 to 12 cycles was run with a J-beta primer mix and a sample-barcoded 5' primer. The public reads were run again by TCRdb, first through fastp at Q25 and then through MiXCR, and only productive beta chains were kept. Each record represents a unique CDR3 protein, reported with the most common genes and DNA among its rows. Across this sample there are around 820,000 distinct CDR3 sequences, with roughly 25% seen only once. In total, the top ten clones hold approximately 3.7% of the sample. The same specimen was also included in a second study, on T cells of mothers and their children.

Sequenced sample: blood. The origin of the receptors is a boy younger than 18 in good health.

Written as DNA, the CDR3 is TGTGCCAGCAGGGCCTTTGGAGCGGAGGGTTCCTACAATGAGCAGTTCTTC. Translated, it gives CASRAFGAEGSYNEQFF. The gene calls are TRBV7-2 and TRBJ2-1, with D possibly TRBD2 on 6 matching bases. From germline, CDR1 is SGHTA and CDR2 FQGNSA. This CDR3 region has 17 residues. Trimming shortened V by 6 bases and J by 1 base, and 19 bases separated the two germline ends.

In its sample, this clonotype was seen a few times. The V and J genes are TRBV20-1 and TRBJ2-5; perhaps TRBD2 as D (7 bases). Germline CDR1 and CDR2: DFQATT and SNEGSKA (reference sequence). This CDR3 comprises 15 residues. Trimming stripped 0 bases from V and 2 bases from J, with 13 bases between. CDR3 coding DNA: TGCAGTGCTAGAGAGGTGCGGGGGCCACAAGAGACCCAGTACTTC. The encoded protein is CSAREVRGPQETQYF.

About this clonotype itself: The junction departs from the called germline gene at one end, perhaps through a read error. The rearrangement uses TRBV4-3 and TRBJ1-1; unclear D gene. This CDR3 contains 15 residues. Germline V CDR1 and CDR2: LGHNA, YSLEER. This chain's CDR3 is CASSQDIGVGTEAFF. CDR3 nucleotide sequence: TGCGCCAGCAGCCAAGATATAGGCGTGGGAACTGAGGCTTTCTTT.

The gene calls are TRBV28 and TRBJ2-4, with 7 nucleotides matching TRBD1. Per the germline V gene, CDR1 is MDHEN and CDR2 is SYDVKM. The V segment lost 6 bases and the J segment 7 bases; nucleotides outside the gene matches: 9. The CDR3 spans 14 residues. The DNA for the CDR3 is TGTGCCAGCAGCCAATCACAGGGGTGGAACATTCAGTACTTC. Its translation is CASSQSQGWNIQYF. The full variable domain, in which reference TRBV28 and TRBJ2-4 provide the parts outside the CDR3, is DVKVTQSSRYLVKRTGEKVFLECVQDMDHENMFWYRQDPGLGLRLIYFSYDVKMKEKGDIPEGYSVSREKKERFSLILESASTNQTSMYLCASSQSQGWNIQYFGAGTRLSVL.